One sample yielded the 21 T cell receptor beta chains listed below, sequenced in a study of blood T cell repertoires in COVID-19 (dated by TCRdb to about 2020). Library generation was performed with the immunoSEQ multiplex PCR assay. Imported from immuneACCESS, the table was reduced by TCRdb to in-frame sequences with V and J called. These copies leave out some clones; in studies compared against another copy, an unresolved V gene accounts for under half, and the cause of the remainder is not known. In all, the sample holds about 220,000 clones, and less than 90% of those were seen once. The top ten hold roughly 4.6% of the sample. Input material: peripheral blood. The origin of the receptors is a woman aged 55-69 years who had recovered from COVID-19.

V gene TRBV11-2 combines with J gene TRBJ2-7; no firm D call. Germline V CDR1 and CDR2: SGHAT, FQNNGV. The V gene lost 3 bases and the J gene lost 5 bases, with 14 bases spanning the gap. There are 14 residues in the CDR3. CDR3 nucleotide sequence: TGTGCCAGCAGCTTTTCGAGTCGTGTCGACGAGCAGTACTTC. Protein sequence: CASSFSSRVDEQYF.

The chain joins TRBV11-2 to TRBJ2-7; possibly TRBD2 for D (6 bases). The ends were cut back, 5 bases at V and 0 bases at J, with 17 bases in the middle. The CDR3 is made up of 16 amino acids. Germline CDR1 reads SGHAT; CDR2 reads FQNNGV. The chain's CDR3 is CASSPRRGASSYEQYF. In DNA, the CDR3 is TGTGCCAGCAGCCCCCGGCGCGGGGCTAGCTCCTACGAGCAGTACTTC.

With respect to this clone: The same CDR3 also results from other DNA sequences found in this sample. The rearrangement joins TRBV9 to TRBJ1-2; D remains ambiguous. Trimming removed 0 bases from V and 0 bases from J, with 3 bases in between. This CDR3 spans 13 amino acids. CDR1 and CDR2 (germline): SGDLS, YYNGEE. This CDR3 is CASSVDSNYGYTF. The CDR3 DNA reads TGTGCCAGCAGCGTAGACTCTAACTATGGCTACACCTTC.

V gene TRBV6-5 combines with J gene TRBJ2-7; D possibly corresponds to TRBD2 (6 bases). The length of the CDR3 is 14 residues. V dropped 7 bases and J dropped 2 bases, with 15 bases sitting between them. The germline gives CDR1 MNHEY, CDR2 SVGAGI. The CDR3 DNA follows: TGTGCCAGCAAGATGGGACTGACAGCCTACGAGCAGTACTTC. Amino acids: CASKMGLTAYEQYF.

The rearrangement links TRBV4-1 to TRBJ1-6; 8 bases are shared with TRBD1. Trimming cost V 4 bases and J 12 bases; bases outside gene matches: 14. Germline assignment: CDR1 MGHRA and CDR2 YSYEKL. The length of the CDR3 is 16 residues. In nucleotides, the CDR3 is TGCGCCAGCAGCCGACAGATCAGGGGGCCCTCCGAACCCCTCCACTTT. It translates to CASSRQIRGPSEPLHF.

J is TRBJ2-7 and V is TRBV5-5; TRBD2 matches 8 bases. CDR1 is SGHKS, CDR2 YYEKEE, per germline (reference sequence). This CDR3 is built from 15 residues. The ends lost 4 bases at V and 4 bases at J; junction bases unmatched: 10. This CDR3 is CASSPLPGGGYEQYF. For the CDR3, the DNA is TGTGCCAGCAGCCCGCTCCCGGGGGGGGGATACGAGCAGTACTTC.

The V gene is TRBV12-1, the J gene TRBJ2-3; TRBD1 is the table's D call and was not checked against the DNA. TRBV12-1 is a pseudogene. The CDR3 runs 19 residues. The CDR3 DNA reads TGTGCCAGCAGCCCCGCCCAGGGACAGGGAGCTTATCGTGCAGATACGCAGTATTTT. Translating gives CASSPAQGQGAYRADTQYF.

The chain uses TRBV19 and TRBJ1-2; 7 bases agree with TRBD1. CDR3 size: 14 residues. Germline V gene data show CDR1 as LNHDA and CDR2 as SQIVND (reference sequence). Trimming at V came to 3 bases and at J to 2 bases, leaving 3 bases not matched to a gene. Here the CDR3 reads CASSIRTGNYGYTF. CDR3 in DNA: TGTGCCAGTAGTATCCGGACAGGAAACTATGGCTACACCTTC.

This clone was seen many times. The chain joins TRBV6-5 to TRBJ2-5; D gene ambiguous. From germline, CDR1 is MNHEY and CDR2 SVGAGI. The CDR3 totals 11 residues. V was pared by 11 bases and J by 3 bases, with 10 bases between. The CDR3 DNA follows: TGTGCCCGACGGGTTGAAGAGACCCAGTACTTC. As protein: CARRVEETQYF.

The gene calls are TRBV2 and TRBJ1-2, with 7 bases fitting TRBD1. Looked up from germline, CDR1 is SNHLY and CDR2 is FYNNEI. The V gene end was trimmed by 6 bases and the J gene end by 4 bases; junction bases not matched to a gene: 11. The CDR3 has 15 amino acids. The CDR3 sequence is CASSRTGGGGYGYTF. In DNA form, the CDR3 reads TGTGCCAGCAGCCGGACAGGTGGTGGGGGCTATGGCTACACCTTC.

This sequence joins TRBV29-1 and TRBJ2-7; D possibly corresponds to TRBD1 (6 bases). The CDR3 sequence is 9 residues long. Germline CDR1 and CDR2: SQVTM and ANQGSEA. In DNA form, the CDR3 reads TGCAGCGCTCCTGGCAGGGGAAAGGTC. It codes for CSAPGRGKV.

This sequence joins TRBV19 and TRBJ1-2, with a weak D call TRBD1 (5 bases). The CDR3 is 16 amino acids. The germline CDR1 and CDR2 sequences are LNHDA and SQIVND (reference sequence). V lost 3 bases and J 0 bases, leaving 14 bases between the germline ends. The DNA for the CDR3 is TGTGCCAGTAGTATCAAAACGGGACTAACTAACTATGGCTACACCTTC. Protein: CASSIKTGLTNYGYTF.

The chain recombines TRBV7-9 with TRBJ1-2, with TRBD1 as a possible D gene (6 bases). Trimming took off 5 bases at V and 2 bases at J, with 12 bases between the two ends. Germline CDR1 and CDR2: SEHNR and FQNEAQ (reference sequence). There are 14 residues in the CDR3. CDR3 loop: CASSPTDRNYGYTF. In DNA, the CDR3 is TGTGCCAGCAGCCCTACTGACAGGAACTATGGCTACACCTTC.

This chain connects TRBV7-9 to TRBJ2-2; unclear D gene. Germline V gives CDR1 SEHNR, CDR2 FQNEAQ (reference sequence). CDR3 length: 16 amino acids. V was pared by 2 bases and J by 0 bases, with 10 bases between. CDR3 residues: CASSLWKTPNTGELFF. In DNA, the CDR3 is TGTGCCAGCAGCTTATGGAAGACACCGAACACCGGGGAGCTGTTTTTT.

The rearrangement joins TRBV23-1 to TRBJ1-6, with TRBD1 matching 9 bases. TRBV23-1 is filed as an ORF, its function uncertain. Trimming took 0 bases from V and 9 from J; bases not matched to a gene: 9. The CDR3 totals 17 residues. The CDR3 nucleotides read TGCGCCAGCAGTCAATCTCTTAGAACAGGGGGCGGTTCACCCCTCCACTTT. Translating gives CASSQSLRTGGGSPLHF.

This clone was observed a single time. V and J are TRBV5-6 and TRBJ1-2; D unclear. This CDR3 region has 17 residues. CDR1 and CDR2 (germline): SGHDT, YYEEEE. V was pared by 3 bases and J by 7 bases, with 25 bases between. In nucleotides, the CDR3 is TGTGCCAGCAGCTCCGCGGGGAGACAAGGAGCCATGGGTGGCTACACCTTC. Translating it yields CASSSAGRQGAMGGYTF.

The chain joins TRBV15 to TRBJ1-6, with TRBD1 as a possible D gene (5 bases). The CDR3 covers 15 residues. Per the germline V gene, CDR1 is LNHNV and CDR2 is YYDKDF (reference sequence). Trimming cost V 4 bases and J 6 bases, with 13 bases left between them. DNA for the CDR3: TGTGCCACCAGCACCTACGGGACTTTTAATTCACCCCTCCACTTT. Its translation: CATSTYGTFNSPLHF.

The chain recombines TRBV4-1 with TRBJ1-3, with TRBD1 identical over 7 bases. CDR3 length equals 17 residues. Losses at the gene ends were 2 bases for V and 0 bases for J; bases not matched to a gene: 7. CDR1 is MGHRA, CDR2 YSYEKL, per germline. CDR3 region: CASSQNRGSSSGNTIYF. The CDR3 DNA is TGCGCCAGCAGCCAAAACAGGGGAAGCTCCTCTGGAAACACCATATATTTT.

This chain connects TRBV6-2 or TRBV6-3 to TRBJ2-1; 11 nucleotides line up with TRBD2. V shed 4 bases, J shed 1 base, and the junction held 6 bases outside the gene matches. Germline loops: CDR1 MNHEY, CDR2 SVGEGT. The CDR3 consists of 17 residues. The CDR3 nucleotides are TGTGCCAGCAGTTCTCTAGCGGGGGGATTGTCCTACAATGAGCAGTTCTTC. It specifies CASSSLAGGLSYNEQFF.

CDR3 bases: TGTGCCAGTAGTATAGCCCTATTATCCCAAGAGACCCAGTACTTC. Translation: CASSIALLSQETQYF. This chain links TRBV19 with TRBJ2-5; D gene unclear. Deletions cut 1 base from V and 1 base from J, with 10 bases between. This CDR3 has 15 residues. Germline assignment: CDR1 LNHDA and CDR2 SQIVND (reference sequence).

The chain joins TRBV5-1 to TRBJ1-3; a possible D gene is TRBD1 (6 bases). Germline values: CDR1 SGHRS, CDR2 YFSETQ. Trimming removed 7 bases at V and 0 bases at J, with 8 bases between. This CDR3 comprises 13 residues. CDR3 loop: CASEDSSGNTIYF. The CDR3 nucleotides read TGCGCCAGCGAGGACAGCTCTGGAAACACCATATATTTT.